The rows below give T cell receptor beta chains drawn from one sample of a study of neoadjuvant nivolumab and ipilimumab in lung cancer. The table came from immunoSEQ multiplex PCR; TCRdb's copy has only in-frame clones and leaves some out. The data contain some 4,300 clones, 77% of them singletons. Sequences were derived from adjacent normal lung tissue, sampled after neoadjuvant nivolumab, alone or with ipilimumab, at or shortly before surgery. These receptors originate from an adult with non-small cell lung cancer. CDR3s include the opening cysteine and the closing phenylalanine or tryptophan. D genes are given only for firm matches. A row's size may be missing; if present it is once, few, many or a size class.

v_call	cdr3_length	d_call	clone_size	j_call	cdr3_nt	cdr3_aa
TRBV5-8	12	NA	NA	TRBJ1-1	TGTGCCAGCAGCCTCCCACCCACTGAAGCTTTCTTT	CASSLPPTEAFF
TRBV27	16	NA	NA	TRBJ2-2	TGTGCCAGCAGTATGCAGAGATTCGCGAACACCGGGGAGCTGTTTTTT	CASSMQRFANTGELFF
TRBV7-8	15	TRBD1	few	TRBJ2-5	TGTGCCAGCAGACTGGGGACAGGGGTCCAAGAGACCCAGTACTTC	CASRLGTGVQETQYF
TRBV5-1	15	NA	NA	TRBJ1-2	TGCGCCAGCAGCCCCAATGGGGGGACTAACTATGGCTACACCTTC	CASSPNGGTNYGYTF
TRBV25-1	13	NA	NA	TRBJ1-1	TGTGCCAGCAGTGAATATACCTACACTGAAGCTTTCTTT	CASSEYTYTEAFF
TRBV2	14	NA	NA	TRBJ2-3	TGTGCCAGCAGTGAGAGGCTGGGTACAGATACGCAGTATTTT	CASSERLGTDTQYF
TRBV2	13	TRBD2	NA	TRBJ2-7	TGTGCCAGCAGTGAAGCTGTAGCGGGGACGCAGTACTTC	CASSEAVAGTQYF
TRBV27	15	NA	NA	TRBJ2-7	TGTGCCAGCTCTCAATATGCAGGGAGCTCCTACGAGCAGTACTTC	CASSQYAGSSYEQYF
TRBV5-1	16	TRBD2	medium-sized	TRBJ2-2	TGCGCCAGCAGCCTCCGGACTAGCGGGGACACCGGGGAGCTGTTTTTT	CASSLRTSGDTGELFF
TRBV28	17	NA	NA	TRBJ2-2	TGTGCCAGCAGTTCCAGAGTTGGGGGGGGCCTCACCGGGGAGCTGTTTTTT	CASSSRVGGGLTGELFF
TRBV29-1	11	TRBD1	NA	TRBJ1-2	TGCAGCGTTCGGACAGGGGTGAGCTACACCTTC	CSVRTGVSYTF
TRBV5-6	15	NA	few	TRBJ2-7	TGTGCCAGCAGCTTGTACGGGGATACAGTAAACGAGCAGTACTTC	CASSLYGDTVNEQYF
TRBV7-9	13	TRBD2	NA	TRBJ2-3	TGTGCCAGCAGCGGTGGGGGGGCAGATACGCAGTATTTT	CASSGGGADTQYF
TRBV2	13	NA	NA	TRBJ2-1	TGTGCCAGCGAACCCCCAAAGGTCAATGAGCAGTTCTTC	CASEPPKVNEQFF
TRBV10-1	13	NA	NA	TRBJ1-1	TGCGCCAGCAGTGAGTTAAGGAACACTGAAGCTTTCTTT	CASSELRNTEAFF
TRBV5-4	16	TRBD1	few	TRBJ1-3	TGTGCCAGCAGCCCCGGGACAGGGGCGACTGGAAACACCATATATTTT	CASSPGTGATGNTIYF
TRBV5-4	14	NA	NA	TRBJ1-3	TGTGCCAGCAGCTTGGCCTCGGACGGAAACACCATATATTTT	CASSLASDGNTIYF
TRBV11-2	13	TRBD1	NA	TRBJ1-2	TGTGCCAGCAGCTTAGGGGACAGGGAGAGCTACACCTTC	CASSLGDRESYTF
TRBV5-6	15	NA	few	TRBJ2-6	TGTGCCAGCAGCTTGGTCCGATCAGGGGCCAACGTCCTGACTTTC	CASSLVRSGANVLTF
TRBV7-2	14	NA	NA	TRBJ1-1	TGTGCCAGCAGCTTGGGACGGGCGAACACTGAAGCTTTCTTT	CASSLGRANTEAFF
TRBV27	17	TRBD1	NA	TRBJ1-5	TGTGCCAGCAGTTCCGGACAGGGATCGTATAGCAATCAGCCCCAGCATTTT	CASSSGQGSYSNQPQHF
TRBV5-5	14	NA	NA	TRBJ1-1	TGTGCCAGCAGCCCTCTAGCAGGGAACACTGAAGCTTTCTTT	CASSPLAGNTEAFF